The T cell receptor beta chain under discussion was sequenced for a study of long-term antiretroviral therapy in people with HIV. Study observations and caveats: When set beside controls, HIV repertoires had CDR3 length ranges that were narrower. Dominant in the repertoire at all time points were clones expanded before ART.

To note about this clone: The antigen is not known.

Researchers ran immunoSEQ v3.0 at survey level. The assay was immunoSEQ multiplex PCR, and TCRdb's table has in-frame clones only and misses some. The table records over 30,000 clones, about 98% of them present only once. Trimming took 3 bases from V and 2 from J; bases not matched to a gene: 7. The CDR3 is 16 amino acids. Per the germline V gene, CDR1 is MRHNA and CDR2 is SNTAGT. Treatment locations for all participants with HIV were in the United States. The material sequenced was unsorted PBMCs, taken 7.6 years after starting antiretroviral therapy. The sequence came from a man aged 25-40 years with HIV. The rearrangement links TRBV6-4 to TRBJ2-3, with 8 bases lining up with TRBD2. CDR3: CASSEAGGSFTDTQYF. CDR3 sequence (DNA): TGTGCCAGCAGTGAGGCGGGGGGTTCCTTCACAGATACGCAGTATTTT.